This paragraph reports one T cell receptor (beta chain). Its antigen remains unidentified. There are no base qualities to consult, and no much larger clone falls within one base. The donors were healthy, HIV-negative adults who had no recently reported acute infections or vaccinations. Every donor was a Caucasian adult living in Nashville, Tennessee, USA. CD4+ T cells were enriched by magnetic negative selection; naive cells were then positively selected on CD45RA, and the negative fraction formed the memory subset. Blood was obtained by leukapheresis, after which PBMCs were separated by Ficoll-Histopaque density gradient centrifugation and cryopreserved in liquid nitrogen vapor phase. Purity and quantity of every magnetically sorted T cell population were checked by analytical flow cytometry. From each sorted fraction, genomic DNA was isolated and quantified by UV absorbance on a Nanodrop 2000c.

Using the deep immunoSEQ assay, multiplex PCR amplified TCR CDR3 regions from genomic DNA. For each cell subset, the extracted genomic DNA was distributed evenly across all wells of several immunoSEQ 96-well plates, and each plate served as one replicate. For sorted subsets, approximately 210 ng of genomic DNA, equivalent to some 30,000 T cell genomes, went into each replicate PCR. The purified libraries were quantified using a Qubit 3.0 fluorometer, sized with a Bioanalyzer 2100, and then quantified again using the KAPA Library Quantification kit. Every immunoSEQ 96-well plate was sequenced on a separate single-read 150-cycle Illumina NextSeq 550 flow cell. The authors' analysis ran thus. Because only junctional sequences without quality scores were contained in the immunoSEQ output, filtering matching that applied to full-length reads could not be performed. Sequences were annotated with PyIR, a Python wrapper for IgBLAST v1.9, and V/J genes and CDR3 were assigned using IMGT germline references. Reads were filtered out if the reads had weak V/J assignments (E-value above 1e-6), no CDR3, stop codons, out-of-frame junctions, or ambiguous translated residues. V3J clonotypes were defined as sequences sharing an identical inferred V gene, J gene, and CDR3 amino acid sequence. To compute the percentage overlap between repertoires, the number of shared unique clonotypes was divided by the size of the smaller repertoire. Three approaches were used to assess repertoire richness: RTK rarefaction, the Chao1 estimator, and Recon v2.1 estimates of unobserved clonotypes. For all TCRbeta clonotypes obtained by the gDNA method from four donors, generation probabilities were computed with OLGA. TCRdb provides this immuneACCESS table in a form limited to in-frame rearrangements. Some clones are lacking; in checked studies, under half of them reflect an unresolved V gene, and why the rest are absent is not known. V, J and clone size are taken as reported in that table, and D and trimming were inferred from the DNA itself. In this sample the table shows roughly 2.5 million clones, just over 90% of which occur a single time. The top ten constitute about 0.13% of the sample.

V and J are truncated by 4 bases and 3 bases respectively, leaving an intervening sequence of 13 bases. The germline V gene yields ENHRY for CDR1 and SYGVKD for CDR2. The CDR3, from cysteine to phenylalanine, totals 14 residues. Kept here is only the CDR3 DNA, which spans 42 bases and is read in frame from base 1. The sample originates from a study of shared clonotypes between healthy human individuals (TCRdb year 2020). Background for the entire study: The cohort comprised a couple of women and three men aged 18 to 49 years. For each donor, CD4 naive and CD4 memory were each given three plates, CD8 naive was given two plates, and CD8 memory was given one plate. To estimate repertoire size and how much clonotype sharing occurs between individuals, the study deeply sequenced the blood TCR repertoires of several healthy adults. To increase sequencing depth and limit assay-specific biases, different laboratories used diverse techniques to prepare libraries and sequence TCR repertoires. Each donor's leukapheresis produced roughly between roughly 0.85 and 10 billion PBMCs.

Overall study results and their limits: Clonotypes shared by all four sorted-subset donors showed higher generation probabilities than non-shared clonotypes. Because the study included only a small number of donors, the genetic and exposure-history diversity represented was limited. Sharing across several donors was observed for approximately 5% of naive CD4, under 4% of naive CD8, 2.3% of memory CD4, and about 0.4% of memory CD8 clonotypes. Rarefaction of sorted-subset datasets indicated incomplete sequencing despite the large sequencing depth. Naive subsets generally had larger estimated clonotype richness than memory subsets. Sampling was restricted to blood, and TCR repertoires in tissue are likely to differ from TCR repertoires in blood. Pairwise subsampling indicated that sequencing depth was expected to affect the degree of clonotype sharing among donors.

The sequence came from a man aged 18 to 30 in good health. The sample consisted of naive CD4+ T cells sorted from blood. The cell subset or site tag for this specimen amounts to: CD45RA+ positively selected. This chain joins TRBV10-3 to TRBJ2-7; TRBD1 might be the D gene, on 5 matching bases. The CDR3 loop reads CAISALDTNYEQYF. Read as DNA, the sequence is TGTGCCATCAGTGCCTTGGACACTAACTACGAGCAGTACTTC.